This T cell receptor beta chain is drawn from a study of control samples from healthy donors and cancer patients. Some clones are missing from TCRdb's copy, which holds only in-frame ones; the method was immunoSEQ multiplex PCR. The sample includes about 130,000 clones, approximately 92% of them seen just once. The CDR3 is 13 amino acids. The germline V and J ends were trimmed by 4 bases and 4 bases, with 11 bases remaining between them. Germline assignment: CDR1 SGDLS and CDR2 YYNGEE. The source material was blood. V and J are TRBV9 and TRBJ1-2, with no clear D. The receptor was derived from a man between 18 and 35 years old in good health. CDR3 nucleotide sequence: TGTGCCAGCAGCTCACTTGGTCTCTATGGCTACACCTTC. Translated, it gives CASSSLGLYGYTF. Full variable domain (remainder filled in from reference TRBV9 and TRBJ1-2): DSGVTQTPKHLITATGQRVTLRCSPRSGDLSVYWYQQSLDQGLQFLIQYYNGEERAKGNILERFSAQQFPDLHSELNLSSLELGDSALYFCASSSLGLYGYTFGSGTRLTVV.